This TCR beta chain was obtained from a study of cytomegalovirus exposure and HLA in healthy donors. Broader study findings: Per a later analysis, 15,000 to 20,000 TCR beta sequences showed association with HLA alleles at 0.05 false discovery rate. The study put some 150 TCR beta chains on its list as cytomegalovirus-associated.

This clone was seen only a few times. The target antigen is unknown. Germline CDR1 MNHEY, CDR2 SVGAGI. CDR3 length: 15 amino acids. V lost 2 bases, J lost 3 bases, and 14 bases lay in between. PCR involved 60 Vbeta and 13 Jbeta primers. Here immunoSEQ multiplex PCR was the method, and the copy in TCRdb shows in-frame clones only, minus some. Here the sample spans roughly 160,000 clones, approximately 80% being singletons. Sequenced sample: PBMCs. V gene TRBV6-5 combines with J gene TRBJ2-7; perhaps TRBD2 as D (5 bases). The sequence was collected from a man in his fifties or sixties in good health and CMV-seropositive. Written as DNA, the CDR3 is TGTGCCAGCAGTTACGGACTTAGTGCGTTCTACGAGCAGTACTTC. As protein: CASSYGLSAFYEQYF.